The present T cell receptor beta chain was sequenced within a study of T cells in localized non-small cell lung cancer. Data came from immunoSEQ multiplex PCR; TCRdb stores just in-frame clones and leaves some out. The data contain roughly 2,600 clones, approximately 18% of them singletons. Study outcomes and limitations: Of the tissues analyzed, uninvolved adjacent lung showed maximal T cell clonality, greater than tumor. Longer overall survival was associated with a higher density of T cells in the blood. Turning up in adjacent lung were a median about 61 of the top 100 tumor clones. Because researchers sequenced only one region of the tumor, heterogeneity is still possible.

Details on this clone: Its antigen is currently unknown.

Between the trimmed V and J ends, which lost 1 base and 6 bases, there was a span of 10 bases. The CDR3 contains 14 residues. In germline, CDR1 is LNHDA, CDR2 SQIVND (reference sequence). The receptor's source is a woman aged 40-69 years with stage II lung adenocarcinoma. The genes are TRBV19 and TRBJ1-5, with D uncertain. The sample was lung tumor tissue, taken before any cancer treatment. For the CDR3, the DNA is TGTGCCAGTAGTATAGTCGGGGTCGGTCAGCCCCAGCATTTT. Protein sequence: CASSIVGVGQPQHF.